The 8 T cell receptor beta chains below were found in one sample sequenced in a study of T cells in Graves' hyperthyroidism and ophthalmopathy. Amplification yielded TCR beta CDR3 regions, with RNA transcripts as the source. With the HTBI primer set, the TCR CDR3 went through a first round of RT-PCR. MiXCR, run by TCRdb on the multiplex PCR reads, gives a single entry per CDR3 protein. This table holds approximately 600,000 distinct CDR3 sequences, around 21% found once. The sequenced sample was blood. These receptors all come from a man aged 25-45 years with Graves' ophthalmopathy.

This clonotype appeared a few times. This sequence joins TRBV5-1 and TRBJ2-7; D gene ambiguous. The germline V gene has CDR1 SGHRS and CDR2 YFSETQ. This CDR3 has 15 amino acids. Trimming took off 0 bases at V and 0 bases at J, with 10 bases between the two ends. The CDR3 region is CASSLERSRSYEQYF. DNA of the CDR3: TGCGCCAGCAGCTTGGAACGCTCCCGCTCCTACGAGCAGTACTTC.

This clonotype was detected only a few times. The V call is TRBV24-1, the J call TRBJ2-2; a possible D gene is TRBD2 (5 bases). The germline V gene has CDR1 KGHDR and CDR2 SFDVKD. This CDR3 region has 13 residues. Trimming left V 8 bases short and J 9 bases short, with 15 bases between. The DNA for the CDR3 is TGTGCCACCAAGGGAGCAAACGGCCGGGAGCTGTTTTTT. It translates to CATKGANGRELFF.

The chain recombines TRBV30 with TRBJ1-1; possible D gene TRBD1, 5 bases. Trimming pared 0 bases from V and 4 bases from J, leaving 15 bases between. The CDR3 sequence is 15 residues long. Germline V lookup: CDR1 GTSNPN, CDR2 SVGIG (reference sequence). Here the CDR3 DNA reads TGTGCCTGGAGTGTCCCGGACCTTAGGGGCACTGAAGCTTTCTTT. Its translation is CAWSVPDLRGTEAFF.

This clonotype came up a few times. V and J are TRBV6-1 and TRBJ2-7; D uncertain. CDR1 is MNHNS, CDR2 SASEGT, per germline. V was pared by 1 base and J by 1 base, with 8 bases between. The CDR3 spans 14 residues. CDR3: CASSEDWRSYEQYF. In nucleotides, the CDR3 is TGTGCCAGCAGTGAAGATTGGCGGTCCTACGAGCAGTACTTC.

This chain uses TRBV4-3 with TRBJ2-1, with 9 bases lining up with TRBD2. This CDR3 spans 15 amino acids. Germline V lookup: CDR1 LGHNA, CDR2 YSLEER. V was pared by 0 bases and J by 7 bases, with 4 bases of the junction left unmatched. The CDR3 loop is CASSQDRLAANEQFF. The CDR3 DNA reads TGCGCCAGCAGCCAAGATCGACTAGCGGCGAATGAGCAGTTCTTC.

This clonotype was seen more than once but under ten times. The V call is TRBV28, the J call TRBJ2-1, with 14 bases fitting TRBD2. The ends lost 5 bases at V and 5 bases at J; junction bases unmatched: 5. There are 16 residues in the CDR3. Germline V lookup: CDR1 MDHEN, CDR2 SYDVKM. CDR3 sequence (DNA): TGTGCCAGCAGTACACCGGGACTAGCGGGGGACAATGAGCAGTTCTTC. Amino acids: CASSTPGLAGDNEQFF. Full variable domain (outside the CDR3, taken from reference TRBV28 and TRBJ2-1): DVKVTQSSRYLVKRTGEKVFLECVQDMDHENMFWYRQDPGLGLRLIYFSYDVKMKEKGDIPEGYSVSREKKERFSLILESASTNQTSMYLCASSTPGLAGDNEQFFGPGTRLTVL.

This clonotype was seen at least ten times. In DNA, the CDR3 is TGTGCCAGCAGCCAAACAAGCGGGAGGGGAAATGAGCAGTTCTTC. Translating it yields CASSQTSGRGNEQFF. The chain carries TRBV3-1 and TRBJ2-1, with TRBD2 identical over 10 bases. CDR1 and CDR2 from the germline V gene are LGHDT and YNNKEL (reference sequence). V lost 2 bases, J lost 7 bases, and 5 bases stayed unmatched. This CDR3 has 15 amino acids.

There are many counts of this clonotype. The rearrangement links TRBV7-9 to TRBJ2-5; D might be TRBD1 or TRBD2, each matching 5 bases. Trimming took off 7 bases at V and 6 bases at J, with 15 bases between the two ends. The CDR3 totals 13 residues. Per germline, CDR1 SEHNR and CDR2 FQNEAQ (reference sequence). CDR3 loop: CASTPGTSKTQYF. The CDR3 nucleotides are TGTGCCAGCACCCCCGGGACCTCGAAGACCCAGTACTTC.